The 21 T cell receptor beta chains given below trace back to one sample, sequenced in a study of cytomegalovirus exposure and HLA in healthy donors. The PCR used 60 Vbeta and 13 Jbeta primers. The table came from immunoSEQ multiplex PCR; TCRdb's copy has only in-frame clones and leaves some out. The sample lists about 80,000 clones; 62% were seen once. The sample taken for sequencing was PBMCs. Source of these receptors: a male donor in good health and CMV-seropositive.

This chain links TRBV7-2 with TRBJ1-1; 9 bases map to TRBD1. Germline loops: CDR1 SGHTA, CDR2 FQGNSA. The CDR3 extends over 14 amino acids. V was clipped by 5 bases and J by 4 bases; unmatched bases: 5. The CDR3 DNA reads TGTGCCAGCAGCCCAGACAGGGGGAGCACTGAAGCTTTCTTT. Translating gives CASSPDRGSTEAFF. Looking up the rest from reference TRBV7-2 and TRBJ1-1 gives the full variable domain: GAGVSQSPSNKVTEKGKDVELRCDPISGHTALYWYRQSLGQGLEFLIYFQGNSAPDKSGLPSDRFSAERTGGSVSTLTIQRTQQEDSAVYLCASSPDRGSTEAFFGQGTRLTVV.

The chain has TRBV9 and TRBJ2-1; 8 bases agree with TRBD2. CDR3 length: 16 amino acids. Germline loops: CDR1 SGDLS, CDR2 YYNGEE. V was clipped by 4 bases and J by 9 bases; unmatched bases: 15. CDR3 amino acids: CASSSNLAGGWGEQFF. The CDR3 DNA reads as TGTGCCAGCAGCTCAAATCTAGCGGGTGGTTGGGGTGAGCAGTTCTTC. Based on the CDR3 plus reference TRBV9 and TRBJ2-1, the full variable domain is DSGVTQTPKHLITATGQRVTLRCSPRSGDLSVYWYQQSLDQGLQFLIQYYNGEERAKGNILERFSAQQFPDLHSELNLSSLELGDSALYFCASSSNLAGGWGEQFFGPGTRLTVL.

This CDR3 reads CSVEDMNTEAFF. The CDR3 DNA is TGCAGCGTTGAAGACATGAACACTGAAGCTTTCTTT. V and J are TRBV29-1 and TRBJ1-1; D is ambiguous. V dropped 0 bases and J dropped 0 bases, with 2 bases sitting between them. Germline CDR1 is SQVTM and CDR2 is ANQGSEA. This CDR3 comprises 12 residues.

This clone was counted between two and nine times. The chain carries TRBV18 and TRBJ1-5, with TRBD1 as a possible D gene (5 bases). The ends were cut back, 2 bases at V and 2 bases at J, with 7 bases in the middle. This CDR3 spans 14 amino acids. Per germline, CDR1 KGHSH and CDR2 LQKENI. The CDR3 DNA is TGTGCCAGCTCACCAGAAGGGGGCAATCAGCCCCAGCATTTT. It translates to CASSPEGGNQPQHF.

The chain is built from TRBV30 and TRBJ2-6, with 9 positions matching TRBD1. The V gene end was trimmed by 2 bases and the J gene end by 0 bases; junction bases not matched to a gene: 5. In germline, CDR1 is GTSNPN, CDR2 SVGIG (reference sequence). CDR3 length: 17 amino acids. The CDR3, as DNA: TGTGCCTGGAGTCGGGACAGGGTGAGCTCTGGGGCCAACGTCCTGACTTTC. Translated: CAWSRDRVSSGANVLTF.

This chain connects TRBV7-2 to TRBJ2-7; weak D call: TRBD2 (7 bases). Deletions cut 1 base from V and 3 bases from J, with 13 bases between. The CDR3 extends over 15 amino acids. In germline, CDR1 is SGHTA, CDR2 FQGNSA. CDR3 DNA: TGTGCCAGCAGCTTAGGAGCGGGACAACTCTACGAGCAGTACTTC. Amino acids: CASSLGAGQLYEQYF.

Worth noting for this clone: This same CDR3 is encoded by further DNA sequences in the sample. The J gene is TRBJ2-2, the V gene TRBV2; D gene ambiguous. CDR1 and CDR2 (germline): SNHLY, FYNNEI. The V end lost 2 bases, the J end lost 13 bases, and 8 bases lay between the germline ends. The length of the CDR3 is 11 residues. The CDR3 DNA sequence: TGTGCCAGCAGTGAACTCCGAGTGCTGTTTTTT. Amino acid sequence: CASSELRVLFF.

There are a few counts of this clone. This rearrangement joins TRBV6-6 to TRBJ2-5, with 7 bases aligning to TRBD1. There are 14 residues in the CDR3. Germline CDR1 MNHNY, CDR2 SVGAGI (reference sequence). V gave up 10 bases and J gave up 3 bases; unmatched junction bases: 11. The CDR3 DNA follows: TGTGCCACCTTTTACCGACAGGGAAAAGAGACCCAGTACTTC. Protein: CATFYRQGKETQYF.

This chain joins TRBV27 and TRBJ1-5; weak D call: TRBD1 (5 bases). Trimming removed 6 bases from V and 1 base from J, with 10 bases in between. Germline V gene lookup returns CDR1 MNHEY and CDR2 SMNVEV (reference sequence). This CDR3 spans 14 amino acids. For the CDR3, the DNA is TGTGCCAGCAGAGCGGGGCGAAGCAATCAGCCCCAGCATTTT. Translating it yields CASRAGRSNQPQHF.

The genes are TRBV10-3 and TRBJ2-2, with 11 bases matching TRBD2. CDR3 length: 16 residues. Germline CDR1 is ENHRY and CDR2 is SYGVKD. V was clipped by 3 bases and J by 5 bases; unmatched bases: 5. The CDR3 DNA reads TGTGCCATCAGTGATACTAGCGGGAGTCGGACCGGGGAGCTGTTTTTT. As protein: CAISDTSGSRTGELFF.

This clone was seen a single time. The chain couples TRBV7-2 to TRBJ1-2; no definite D call. The CDR3 is 12 residues long. Germline loops: CDR1 SGHTA, CDR2 FQGNSA. The V end lost 3 bases, the J end lost 8 bases, and 10 bases lay between the germline ends. This CDR3 is CASSFPGGGYTF. The CDR3 coding sequence is TGTGCCAGCAGCTTCCCGGGAGGGGGCTACACCTTC.

This clone was picked up a small number of times. The junction departs from the called germline gene at one end, perhaps through a read error. The chain joins TRBV2 to TRBJ1-2; D gene ambiguous. From germline, CDR1 is SNHLY and CDR2 FYNNEI. The length of the CDR3 is 11 residues. CDR3: CASRDLYGYTF. In nucleotides, the CDR3 is TGTGCCAGCCGTGACCTCTATGGCTACACCTTC.

This chain joins TRBV6-5 and TRBJ2-3, with D perhaps matching TRBD1 (6 bases). This CDR3 is built from 13 residues. From germline, CDR1 is MNHEY and CDR2 SVGAGI. The V end was cut by 6 bases, the J end by 4 bases, with 11 bases between. The CDR3 DNA reads TGTGCCAGCAGCGATGGGGGCGCAGATACGCAGTATTTT. It yields the protein CASSDGGADTQYF.

As DNA, the CDR3 is TGTGCTAGTGTTGGGCCCGGGACAGGTGGGAGAGCTAACTATGGCTACACCTTC. Residues: CASVGPGTGGRANYGYTF. This chain uses TRBV12-5 with TRBJ1-2, with 8 bases aligning to TRBD1. The CDR3 has 18 residues. Germline V gene data show CDR1 as LGHNT and CDR2 as FRNRAP. V lost 7 bases, J lost 0 bases, and 16 bases stayed unmatched.

This clone was seen a single time. The chain has TRBV27 and TRBJ1-2; D is unclear. This CDR3 is 11 amino acids long. Trimming removed 5 bases from V and 6 bases from J, with 7 bases in between. Germline-derived CDR1 and CDR2 are MNHEY and SMNVEV (reference sequence). Here the CDR3 DNA reads TGTGCCAGCAGTGGGCCCAATGGCTACACCTTC. It translates to CASSGPNGYTF.

The sample holds a few counts of this clone. The chain has TRBV19 and TRBJ1-5; no firm D call. CDR1 is LNHDA, CDR2 SQIVND, per germline (reference sequence). The CDR3 has 14 residues. The V end lost 1 base, the J end lost 5 bases, and 9 bases lay between the germline ends. The CDR3 region is CASSIGGNYQPQHF. CDR3 bases: TGTGCCAGTAGTATAGGAGGGAATTATCAGCCCCAGCATTTT.

CDR3 sequence: CASRRTVGHEKLFF. CDR3 bases: TGTGCCAGTAGACGGACAGTGGGGCATGAAAAACTGTTTTTT. This chain links TRBV19 with TRBJ1-4; a weak D match, TRBD1 (6 bases). Trimming took 6 bases from V and 6 from J, leaving 14 bases between them. CDR3 length equals 14 residues. Per the germline V gene, CDR1 is LNHDA and CDR2 is SQIVND (reference sequence).

In this sample, this clone turned up a few times. The V gene is TRBV2, the J gene TRBJ2-5; D gene ambiguous. The CDR3 sequence is 13 residues long. Trimming shortened V by 5 bases and J by 1 base, and 8 bases separated the two germline ends. Germline V gene lookup returns CDR1 SNHLY and CDR2 FYNNEI. This CDR3 reads CASSPGIQETQYF. CDR3 sequence (DNA): TGTGCCAGCAGTCCAGGAATCCAAGAGACCCAGTACTTC.

The rearrangement links TRBV6-1 to TRBJ1-1; the D gene is possibly TRBD1 (6 bases). Trimming cost V 6 bases and J 0 bases, with 14 bases left between them. The length of the CDR3 is 15 residues. In germline, CDR1 is MNHNS, CDR2 SASEGT. The CDR3 protein is CASSRKQGMNTEAFF. CDR3 DNA sequence: TGTGCCAGCAGCCGAAAACAGGGAATGAACACTGAAGCTTTCTTT.

As regards this clone: This CDR3 is also generated by other DNA sequences in the sample. This chain joins TRBV27 and TRBJ1-1, with D perhaps TRBD1 (5 bases). CDR3 length: 14 residues. The germline V gene encodes CDR1 MNHEY and CDR2 SMNVEV (reference sequence). V gave up 3 bases and J gave up 0 bases, with 8 bases separating them. The CDR3 reads CASSLSGMNTEAFF. CDR3 in DNA: TGTGCCAGCAGTTTGTCAGGGATGAACACTGAAGCTTTCTTT.

V usage is TRBV19 and J usage is TRBJ1-5, with a possible D match to TRBD1 (5 bases). Germline V lookup: CDR1 LNHDA, CDR2 SQIVND (reference sequence). V shed 6 bases and J shed 3 bases, with 12 bases lying between them. This CDR3 is 14 amino acids long. The CDR3: CASSDLTVNQPQHF. Here the CDR3 DNA reads TGTGCCAGTAGCGATTTGACAGTCAATCAGCCCCAGCATTTT.